The sequence of this T cell receptor beta chain was determined in a study of T cells in localized non-small cell lung cancer. Clones were read by immunoSEQ multiplex PCR, and TCRdb kept only the in-frame ones, dropping some. The profile shows around 35,000 clones, 87% of them singletons. The sequences come from peripheral blood, collected before any cancer treatment. The sequence was obtained from a woman aged 35-70 years with stage I lung adenocarcinoma.

CDR3: CASRDGLNYGYTF. The CDR3 coding sequence is TGTGCCAGCAGGGACGGTCTTAACTATGGCTACACCTTC. The chain links TRBV7-2 to TRBJ1-2; D is unresolved. V was shortened by 6 bases and J by 1 base, with 9 bases between the two germline ends. Looked up from germline, CDR1 is SGHTA and CDR2 is FQGNSA. There are 13 residues in the CDR3.